These T cell receptor beta chains were read from a single sample in a study of blood T cell repertoires in COVID-19. Method: immunoSEQ multiplex PCR; TCRdb's copy keeps in-frame clones and lacks some. The sample holds around 80,000 clones; 65% to 85% are singletons and the top ten take 9.5% to 15%. Source material: peripheral blood. The receptors were gathered from a man aged 45-65 years with COVID-19, enrolled during active disease. Each CDR3 is given with its conserved first and last residue. The D gene is left open where the match is weak. Size tells how often a clone was seen (once, few, many) or the class of an expanded clone, and some rows leave it out.

>TRBJ2-1|-|TRBD2|TRBV15
TGTGCCACCAGCAGAGGTACCCAGCGGGAGCTTAATGAGCAGTTCTTC
CATSRGTQRELNEQFF
>TRBJ1-2|-|-|TRBV6-5
TGTGCCAGCACGGCGGGGAGGTACCCTGGCTACACCTTC
CASTAGRYPGYTF
>TRBJ1-1|-|-|TRBV30
TGTGCCTGGAGAAGGGGATCTGAAGCTTTCTTT
CAWRRGSEAFF
>TRBJ2-3|-|TRBD2|TRBV5-1
TGCGCCAGCAGCTTGGCGGGAGGATACACAGATACGCAGTATTTT
CASSLAGGYTDTQYF
>TRBJ2-1|-|-|TRBV21-1
TGTGCCAGCAGCAAACTTCGGAGTAAACCCTACAATGAGCAGTTCTTC
CASSKLRSKPYNEQFF
>TRBJ2-2|-|-|TRBV4-2
TGTGCCAGCAGCTTCGGGACTCCGAACACCGGGGAGCTGTTTTTT
CASSFGTPNTGELFF
>TRBJ1-3|-|TRBD1|TRBV4-2
TGTGCCAGCAGCCAAGATCCCCCAGGGGGTGGAAACACCATATATTTT
CASSQDPPGGGNTIYF
>TRBJ2-1|-|TRBD2|TRBV4-1
TGCGCCAGCAGCCAAGTTACGGGACTAGCGGGAGTAGTTGGCTACAATGAGCAGTTCTTC
CASSQVTGLAGVVGYNEQFF
>TRBJ2-2|-|-|TRBV3-1/TRBV3-2
TGTGCCAGCAGCCAATTTGGGGCGGGGGCCCCGGGGGAGCTGTTTTTT
CASSQFGAGAPGELFF
>TRBJ2-6|-|TRBD1|TRBV28
TGTGCCAGCAGTCCGACAGGGTCCGGGGCCAACGTCCTGACTTTC
CASSPTGSGANVLTF
>TRBJ2-3|-|TRBD1|TRBV20-1
TGCAGTGCTAGTTTCAGGGACAGGGGAATACATACGCAGTATTTT
CSASFRDRGIHTQYF
>TRBJ2-3|-|TRBD2|TRBV13
TGTGCCAGCAGCGGACTAGCGGAGGGCACAGATACGCAGTATTTT
CASSGLAEGTDTQYF
>TRBJ1-6|-|-|TRBV5-5
TGTGCCAGCAGCCGGGCGGGGGCCAGCTCCTATAATTCACCCCTCCACTTT
CASSRAGASSYNSPLHF
>TRBJ1-5|-|TRBD1|TRBV30
TGTGCCTGCCGGACAGGGGGGAATAGCAATCAGCCCCAGCATTTT
CACRTGGNSNQPQHF
>TRBJ2-1|-|TRBD2|TRBV24-1
TGTGCCACCAGATTGGGACTAGCGGGATCCTTCTACAATGAGCAGTTCTTC
CATRLGLAGSFYNEQFF
>TRBJ2-3|-|-|TRBV5-4
TGTGCCAGCAGCTATATGGGCCCAGATACGCAGTATTTT
CASSYMGPDTQYF
>TRBJ1-5|few|-|TRBV27
TGTGCCAGTGGACTCGATAGCAATCAGCCCCAGCATTTT
CASGLDSNQPQHF
>TRBJ1-5|-|-|TRBV5-6
TGTGCCAGCAGCTTGCGGACGGGGTATCAGCCCCAGCATTTT
CASSLRTGYQPQHF
>TRBJ2-7|-|-|TRBV20-1
TGCAGTGCTAGACGGTACGAGCAGTACTTC
CSARRYEQYF
>TRBJ2-7|few|TRBD2|TRBV5-6
TGTGCCAGCAGCTTTAACTATGCGGCGGGAGGCCCCTCCTACGAGCAGTACTTC
CASSFNYAAGGPSYEQYF
>TRBJ2-3|-|-|TRBV28
TGTGCCAGCAGTCCCAGGAGGGCCCTACTCACAGATACGCAGTATTTT
CASSPRRALLTDTQYF
>TRBJ1-5|-|-|TRBV25-1
TGTGCCAGCAGTGAAGGAGGGCCGCCCCAGCATTTT
CASSEGGPPQHF
>TRBJ2-7|-|-|TRBV6-5
TGTGCCAGCAGCAACAGGGACACCGAAGGGTACTTC
CASSNRDTEGYF
>TRBJ1-3|-|-|TRBV5-6
TGTGCCAGCAGCTTGGCCGGGGGGAATACTGGAAACACCATATATTTT
CASSLAGGNTGNTIYF
>TRBJ2-3|-|TRBD2|TRBV19
TGTGCCAGTAGTATTTGGACTAGCGGTAGCACAGATACGCAGTATTTT
CASSIWTSGSTDTQYF
>TRBJ1-6|-|-|TRBV6-6
TGTGCCAGCGGCAAGGCCCATACAGGGAACGATTCACCCCTCCACTTT
CASGKAHTGNDSPLHF
>TRBJ2-5|-|TRBD1|TRBV20-1
TGCAGTGCTAGTGACCGGGACAGCGCACAAGAGACCCAGTACTTC
CSASDRDSAQETQYF
>TRBJ2-3|-|-|TRBV7-3
TGTGCCAGCAGCCCTTACGGCCGGGGGACAGATACGCAGTATTTT
CASSPYGRGTDTQYF
>TRBJ2-1|-|TRBD2|TRBV9
TGTGCCAGCAGCGCCTCTAGCGGGCTAAGGGATGAGCAGTTCTTC
CASSASSGLRDEQFF
>TRBJ2-1|-|TRBD1|TRBV27
TGTGCCAGCAGTTTACGGTACGGACAGGGTTTATACAATGAGCAGTTCTTC
CASSLRYGQGLYNEQFF
>TRBJ2-7|-|TRBD1|TRBV11-2
TGTGCCAGCAGCCCACAGGGGAGCGAGCAGTACTTC
CASSPQGSEQYF
>TRBJ2-1|-|-|TRBV18
TGTGCCAGCTCAGAAAAGACACGCCATTACAATGAGCAGTTCTTC
CASSEKTRHYNEQFF